The 10 T cell receptor beta chains below were found in one sample sequenced in a study of graft-versus-host responses after intestinal transplantation. The method was immunoSEQ multiplex PCR; TCRdb's version includes in-frame clones alone and lacks a portion of them. The top ten clones hold approximately 0.11% of a sample with around 120,000 clones, 80% to 95% of them seen once. Their specific antigens are unknown. The sample in question was unstimulated CD4+ T cells sorted from spleen or lymph node cells, obtained before intestinal transplant. The receptors shown here come from a human donor who received an intestinal transplant.

The chain has TRBV7-3 and TRBJ2-5, with D uncertain. The CDR3 has 13 residues. Germline assignment: CDR1 SGHTA and CDR2 FQGTGA. Trimming took 5 bases from V and 5 from J, leaving 12 bases between them. The CDR3 protein is CASSARRRETQYF. DNA for the CDR3: TGTGCCAGCAGCGCCCGTCGGCGCGAGACCCAGTACTTC.

A single count supports this clone. The J gene is TRBJ1-6, the V gene TRBV5-6; D perhaps matches TRBD1 (5 bases). Germline lookup yields CDR1 SGHDT and CDR2 YYEEEE. CDR3 length: 15 amino acids. The V end was cut by 4 bases, the J end by 9 bases, with 17 bases between. CDR3 sequence (DNA): TGTGCCAGCAGCAGCGGGCTCCGGAGGGGTTCACCCCTCCACTTT. This codes for CASSSGLRRGSPLHF.

CDR3 loop: CASSLGLAESYNEQFF. The CDR3 nucleotides are TGTGCCAGCAGCCTGGGACTAGCTGAATCCTACAATGAGCAGTTCTTC. The chain recombines TRBV7-9 with TRBJ2-1; 9 bases are a match to TRBD2. The CDR3 consists of 16 residues. The V and J ends lost 5 bases and 1 base, in that order; junction bases with no gene match: 6. Per germline, CDR1 SEHNR and CDR2 FQNEAQ (reference sequence).

The chain has TRBV15 and TRBJ2-5; the D gene could be TRBD1 or TRBD2 (6 bases each). Germline CDR1 reads LNHNV; CDR2 reads YYDKDF (reference sequence). This CDR3 contains 13 residues. CDR3: CVSRRGYQETQYF. The CDR3 DNA reads TGTGTTTCGAGGAGGGGGTACCAAGAGACCCAGTACTTC.

This chain connects TRBV27 to TRBJ1-1; 11 bases match TRBD1. J gave up 3 bases and V 1 base, and 4 bases lay outside the gene matches. In germline, CDR1 is MNHEY, CDR2 SMNVEV (reference sequence). The CDR3 sequence is 16 residues long. For the CDR3, the DNA is TGTGCCAGCAGTTTATTCAGGGACAGGGGGTACACTGAAGCTTTCTTT. It codes for CASSLFRDRGYTEAFF.

The CDR3 nucleotides are TGTGCCAGCAGGCCGGACAGAAAACTCTATGGCTACACCTTC. Residues: CASRPDRKLYGYTF. The gene calls are TRBV6-6 and TRBJ1-2, with a possible D match to TRBD1 (6 bases). The ends were cut back, 6 bases at V and 4 bases at J, with 15 bases in the middle. The CDR3 length is 14 residues. Germline V gene lookup returns CDR1 MNHNY and CDR2 SVGAGI (reference sequence).

The chain uses TRBV2 and TRBJ1-2; the D gene is possibly TRBD1 (6 bases). The germline CDR1 and CDR2 sequences are SNHLY and FYNNEI. V was cut by 6 bases and J by 2 bases, with 10 bases left in between. This CDR3 contains 13 residues. The CDR3 region has the DNA TGTGCCAGCAGAATAACAGGGAACTATGGCTACACCTTC. It specifies CASRITGNYGYTF.

The CDR3 loop is CASSRIGGKYEQYF. CDR3 nucleotide sequence: TGTGCCAGCTCACGTATCGGGGGCAAGTACGAGCAGTACTTC. The chain is built from TRBV18 and TRBJ2-7; D is tentatively TRBD1 or TRBD2 (6 bases each). The CDR3 loop spans 14 amino acids. Between the trimmed V and J ends, which lost 4 bases and 4 bases, there was a span of 14 bases. The V gene's germline CDR1 is KGHSH and CDR2 LQKENI. Supplemented by reference TRBV18 and TRBJ2-7, the full variable domain reads NAGVMQNPRHLVRRRGQEARLRCSPMKGHSHVYWYRQLPEEGLKFMVYLQKENIIDESGMPKERFSAEFPKEGPSILRIQQVVRGDSAAYFCASSRIGGKYEQYFGPGTRLTVT.

The genes are TRBV9 and TRBJ2-1; D could derive from TRBD1 or TRBD2 (6 bases each). The germline CDR1 and CDR2 sequences are SGDLS and YYNGEE. This CDR3 region has 16 residues. With 0 bases removed from V and 4 bases from J, the gap between germline ends came to 14 bases. The CDR3: CASSVGGRGGYNEQFF. In DNA, the CDR3 is TGTGCCAGCAGCGTAGGTGGCAGGGGAGGTTACAATGAGCAGTTCTTC.

This chain links TRBV2 with TRBJ1-4, with 9 bases aligning to TRBD1. V was pared by 5 bases and J by 7 bases, with 8 bases of the junction left unmatched. Germline V CDR1 and CDR2: SNHLY, FYNNEI. The CDR3 has 15 residues. DNA of the CDR3: TGTGCCAGCAGTAAAAACAGGGGGCAAGGTGAAAAACTGTTTTTT. It is translated as CASSKNRGQGEKLFF.